Given below is one T cell receptor (beta chain) in context. All participating donors were Caucasian adults from Nashville, Tennessee. Negatively enriched CD4+ T cells were divided by CD45RA into naive and memory. The sample comes from a study of shared clonotypes between healthy human individuals. Measured with immunoSEQ multiplex PCR; TCRdb has only the in-frame clones, and not every one. The table includes under 200,000 clones, just under 95% detected once. Germline lookup yields CDR1 SGHNT and CDR2 YYREEE (reference sequence). V gave up 2 bases and J gave up 6 bases; unmatched junction bases: 1. The CDR3 contains 14 residues.

This receptor was identified in a woman aged 25-40 years in good health. Sequencing used naive CD4+ T cells sorted from blood. Subset indicated: CD45RA+ positively selected. J is TRBJ1-4 and V is TRBV5-4, with 10 nucleotides matching TRBD1. The CDR3: CASSFDRGHEKLFF. CDR3 nucleotides: TGTGCCAGCAGCTTTGACAGGGGGCATGAAAAACTGTTTTTT.